This TCR beta chain was documented in a study of graft-versus-host responses after intestinal transplantation. Study background: Those transplanted obtained multivisceral, liver-intestinal, or isolated intestinal grafts.

Deletions cut 0 bases from V and 7 bases from J, with 12 bases between. Germline assignment: CDR1 MNHEY and CDR2 SVGAGI. CDR3 length: 14 amino acids. Using immunoSEQ multiplex PCR, the repertoire was profiled, and TCRdb retains in-frame clones only, with some absent. The table has just under 65,000 clones, about nine tenths seen once. Processing released intraepithelial and lamina propria lymphocytes from the graft tissue. The TCR was taken from a human patient who received an intestinal transplant, so some T cells may come from the graft donor. J is TRBJ2-5 and V is TRBV6-5, with D tentatively TRBD1 (6 bases). The starting material was ileum tissue, obtained roughly 390 days after transplant. CDR3 residues: CASSYSSTGTTQYF. For the CDR3, the DNA is TGTGCCAGCAGTTACTCATCGACAGGAACGACCCAGTACTTC.